This entry lists 14 T cell receptor beta chains sequenced from one sample in a study of T cells in Graves' hyperthyroidism and ophthalmopathy. Researchers took RNA transcripts and amplified the TCR beta CDR3 regions from them. The TCR CDR3 was amplified in a first-round RT-PCR using the HTBI primer set. From the multiplex PCR reads, TCRdb called clonotypes with MiXCR, one entry per CDR3 protein. The sample has fewer than 850,000 distinct CDR3 sequences; around 16% are singletons. Sequencing used blood. The origin of the receptors is a man aged 45-65 years with Graves' hyperthyroidism.

A remark on this clonotype: One end of the junction fails to match germline, which may point to a read error. The J gene is TRBJ2-5, the V gene TRBV7-2; a weak D match, TRBD1 (7 bases). The germline gives CDR1 SGHTA, CDR2 FQGNSA. The CDR3 has 14 amino acids. The chain's CDR3 is CASSQGGGQKTQYF. Here the CDR3 DNA reads TGTGCCAGCAGCCAGGGGGGAGGCCAAAAGACCCAGTACTTC. The full variable domain, in which reference TRBV7-2 and TRBJ2-5 provide the parts outside the CDR3, is GAGVSQSPSNKVTEKGKDVELRCDPISGHTALYWYRQSLGQGLEFLIYFQGNSAPDKSGLPSDRFSAERTGGSVSTLTIQRTQQEDSAVYLCASSQGGGQKTQYFGPGTRLLVL.

The V call is TRBV5-1, the J call TRBJ1-5, with 7 nucleotides matching TRBD1. There are 15 residues in the CDR3. V shed 0 bases, J shed 6 bases, and the junction held 6 bases outside the gene matches. Germline lookup yields CDR1 SGHRS and CDR2 YFSETQ. This chain's CDR3 is CASSLAEGAGQPQHF. In DNA, the CDR3 is TGCGCCAGCAGCTTGGCCGAGGGGGCAGGTCAGCCCCAGCATTTT.

This clonotype was detected many times. The V call is TRBV28, the J call TRBJ1-6, with 8 positions matching TRBD1. Trimming cost V 6 bases and J 14 bases; bases outside gene matches: 6. This CDR3 has 12 residues. Germline V gives CDR1 MDHEN, CDR2 SYDVKM. CDR3 region: CASRQGGKSLHF. The CDR3 DNA is TGTGCCAGCAGACAGGGGGGGAAATCCCTCCACTTT.

Many counts were recorded for this clonotype. This chain connects TRBV12-3 or TRBV12-4 to TRBJ1-2; weak D call: TRBD1 (5 bases). Trimming shortened V by 8 bases and J by 4 bases, and 20 bases separated the two germline ends. The CDR3 is made up of 15 amino acids. The CDR3 coding sequence is TGTGCCAGCGAATTGGGATACAGGTCCTCCTATGGCTACACCTTC. It encodes CASELGYRSSYGYTF.

The chain combines TRBV12-3 or TRBV12-4 with TRBJ1-4; D is ambiguous. V gave up 11 bases and J gave up 2 bases, with 9 bases separating them. The CDR3 sequence is 12 residues long. The CDR3 nucleotides are TGTGCCGTGGGGTTGACTAATGAAAAACTGTTTTTT. Translation gives CAVGLTNEKLFF.

This clonotype was seen many times. The V gene is TRBV10-3, the J gene TRBJ2-7; 13 bases are shared with TRBD2. V shed 6 bases and J 2 bases; nucleotides not matched to a gene: 10. The germline V gene encodes CDR1 ENHRY and CDR2 SYGVKD. This CDR3 comprises 17 residues. CDR3 DNA: TGTGCCATCAGCGGGGGACTAGCGGGAACCAAAGCCTACGAGCAGTACTTC. This translates into CAISGGLAGTKAYEQYF.

This clonotype was seen at least ten times. This chain uses TRBV6-5 with TRBJ2-3; D is perhaps TRBD2 (6 bases). Germline assignment: CDR1 MNHEY and CDR2 SVGAGI. The CDR3 covers 14 residues. V lost 2 bases, J lost 4 bases, and 10 bases lay in between. Written as DNA, the CDR3 is TGTGCCAGCAGTTACGGATTAGCGGCAGATACGCAGTATTTT. Protein sequence: CASSYGLAADTQYF.

This clonotype was observed at least ten times. The chain employs TRBV2 and TRBJ1-2; no clear D gene. V lost 6 bases, J lost 3 bases, and 14 bases lay in between. Per germline, CDR1 SNHLY and CDR2 FYNNEI. This CDR3 has 14 amino acids. CDR3 loop: CASSAPRADYGYTF. CDR3 nucleotides: TGTGCCAGCAGCGCCCCCCGGGCTGACTATGGCTACACCTTC.

This clonotype was seen many times. CDR3 in amino acids: CSASVGQGIYNEQFF. The CDR3 DNA reads TGCAGTGCTAGTGTGGGACAGGGTATATACAATGAGCAGTTCTTC. The genes are TRBV20-1 and TRBJ2-1; 9 positions agree with TRBD1. The ends lost 3 bases at V and 4 bases at J; junction bases unmatched: 7. The CDR3 runs 15 residues. Germline loops: CDR1 DFQATT, CDR2 SNEGSKA (reference sequence).

Many counts were recorded for this clonotype. The DNA for the CDR3 is TGTGCCACTCACATACAGGGGGCCACCTACGAGCAGTACTTC. This translates into CATHIQGATYEQYF. V gene TRBV5-4 combines with J gene TRBJ2-7, with 9 bases lining up with TRBD1. The germline V gene encodes CDR1 SGHNT and CDR2 YYREEE (reference sequence). With V trimmed by 9 bases and J by 2 bases, 9 bases remained unmatched. The CDR3 contains 14 residues. The entire variable domain, with the rest obtained from reference TRBV5-4 and TRBJ2-7, is as follows: ETGVTQSPTHLIKTRGQQVTLRCSSQSGHNTVSWYQQALGQGPQFIFQYYREEENGRGNFPPRFSGLQFPNYSSELNVNALELDDSALYLCATHIQGATYEQYFGPGTRLTVT.

Only a few counts were recorded for this clonotype. The CDR3 nucleotides are TGTGCCATCTCACTATCAGGGGGCACTGGGGCCAACGTCCTGACTTTC. It yields the protein CAISLSGGTGANVLTF. The chain is built from TRBV28 and TRBJ2-6, with TRBD1 identical over 8 bases. The V and J ends lost 10 bases and 2 bases, in that order; junction bases with no gene match: 10. Germline V CDR1 and CDR2: MDHEN, SYDVKM. CDR3 length equals 16 residues.

Worth noting for this clonotype: A clone one base away is much larger, so this may be a read error. The chain joins TRBV12-3 or TRBV12-4 to TRBJ1-6, with 8 bases lining up with TRBD1. The CDR3 contains 16 residues. The CDR3, as DNA: TGTGCCAGCAGTTTAGACAGGGGGGCGTTTAATCCACCCCTCCACTTT. It specifies CASSLDRGAFNPPLHF.

The V and J genes are TRBV6-2 or TRBV6-3 and TRBJ2-3; 11 nucleotides line up with TRBD2. The CDR3 consists of 14 residues. Losses at the gene ends were 6 bases for V and 4 bases for J; bases not matched to a gene: 3. Germline CDR1 is MNHEY and CDR2 is SVGEGT. The CDR3 DNA reads TGTGCCAGCAGAAATAGCGGGAGGGCAGATACGCAGTATTTT. Its translation is CASRNSGRADTQYF.

This clonotype has more than one count but fewer than ten. The junction and the germline gene differ at one end; a read error may be behind it. The chain recombines TRBV5-1 with TRBJ1-1; no firm D call. In germline, CDR1 is SGHRS, CDR2 YFSETQ. This CDR3 comprises 12 residues. In nucleotides, the CDR3 is TGCGCCAGCACCTTGGGTGTCACTGAAGCTTTCTTT. Translation gives CASTLGVTEAFF.